These 20 T cell receptor beta chains were sequenced from one sample in a study of control samples from healthy donors and cancer patients. The repertoire was sequenced with immunoSEQ multiplex PCR; TCRdb's copy has only in-frame clones and lacks some. The profile shows approximately 70,000 clones, roughly nine tenths of them singletons. Sequenced input: PBMCs. Receptor source: a man in his 60s with colorectal cancer.

The V and J genes are TRBV27 and TRBJ1-6, with 10 bases matching TRBD1. V gave up 5 bases and J gave up 9 bases; unmatched junction bases: 4. CDR3 length: 14 residues. Germline CDR1 is MNHEY and CDR2 is SMNVEV (reference sequence). This CDR3 is CASSPRDRGSPLHF. The DNA for the CDR3 is TGTGCCAGCAGTCCCCGGGACAGGGGTTCACCCCTCCACTTT.

This chain links TRBV14 with TRBJ1-1; the D gene is possibly TRBD1 (5 bases). Trimming took off 0 bases at V and 5 bases at J, with 13 bases between the two ends. The CDR3 has 15 amino acids. Looked up from germline, CDR1 is SGHDN and CDR2 is FVKESK. CDR3 DNA: TGTGCCAGCAGCCAAGATCTAACCGGGGGTACTGAAGCTTTCTTT. This translates into CASSQDLTGGTEAFF.

This clone showed up just once. The gene calls are TRBV19 and TRBJ2-1, with 8 bases identical to TRBD1. The trim removed 5 bases at V and 7 bases at J, leaving 13 bases unmatched. This CDR3 contains 16 residues. The V gene's germline CDR1 is LNHDA and CDR2 SQIVND (reference sequence). The CDR3 loop is CASSPRTGRTQNEQFF. The CDR3 DNA reads as TGTGCCAGTAGTCCCCGGACAGGGAGAACCCAAAATGAGCAGTTCTTC. Variable domain in full (rest from reference TRBV19 and TRBJ2-1): DGGITQSPKYLFRKEGQNVTLSCEQNLNHDAMYWYRQDPGQGLRLIYYSQIVNDFQKGDIAEGYSVSREKKESFPLTVTSAQKNPTAFYLCASSPRTGRTQNEQFFGPGTRLTVL.

This chain joins TRBV5-1 and TRBJ1-2; 9 nucleotides align to TRBD1. CDR1 is SGHRS, CDR2 YFSETQ, per germline. J gave up 8 bases and V 4 bases, and 12 bases lay outside the gene matches. The CDR3 consists of 15 residues. CDR3 nucleotides: TGCGCCAGCAGCACAAGGGACAGGGTGGATCAGGGCTACACCTTC. Translating it yields CASSTRDRVDQGYTF.

This chain links TRBV6-5 with TRBJ2-5, with D perhaps assigned TRBD1 or TRBD2 (5 bases each). CDR1 and CDR2 (germline): MNHEY, SVGAGI. The ends were cut back, 8 bases at V and 5 bases at J, with 18 bases in the middle. The CDR3 sequence is 14 residues long. CDR3 in DNA: TGTGCCAGCTCGCGCACGAGGGGCCGGGAGACCCAGTACTTC. Residues: CASSRTRGRETQYF.

The V gene is TRBV5-1, the J gene TRBJ1-3, with D possibly matching TRBD1 (6 bases). V dropped 5 bases and J dropped 0 bases, with 12 bases sitting between them. In germline, CDR1 is SGHRS, CDR2 YFSETQ. This CDR3 contains 15 residues. The CDR3 DNA reads as TGCGCCAGCAGGGTGGGGGACAACTCTGGAAACACCATATATTTT. It codes for CASRVGDNSGNTIYF.

The chain combines TRBV2 with TRBJ2-7, with D unresolved. The CDR3 is 12 residues long. The germline V and J ends were trimmed by 6 bases and 1 base, with 7 bases remaining between them. Germline V gene lookup returns CDR1 SNHLY and CDR2 FYNNEI. The CDR3 DNA reads TGTGCCAGCAGATTGGTGTCCTACGAGCAGTACTTC. Encoded protein: CASRLVSYEQYF.

The V and J genes are TRBV12-1 and TRBJ1-1; the DNA was not compared with TRBD1, the D call given in the table. TRBV12-1 is labeled a pseudogene. CDR3 length equals 15 residues. The CDR3: CASSFRRDRWTEAFF. The CDR3 DNA reads as TGTGCCAGCAGCTTTCGCAGGGATCGATGGACTGAAGCTTTCTTT.

The chain is built from TRBV4-3 and TRBJ1-1; the D is unclear. V lost 0 bases and J lost 6, with 11 bases in between. Germline lookup yields CDR1 LGHNA and CDR2 YSLEER. The CDR3 extends over 14 amino acids. The CDR3 sequence: CASSQESRLAEAFF. In DNA form, the CDR3 reads TGCGCCAGCAGCCAAGAGAGTAGGCTCGCTGAAGCTTTCTTT.

The chain is built from TRBV2 and TRBJ2-7, with unresolved D. CDR1 and CDR2 (germline): SNHLY, FYNNEI. Trimming pared 2 bases from V and 0 bases from J, leaving 8 bases between. The CDR3 runs to 14 residues. CDR3 sequence reads: CASSELRSSYEQYF. In DNA form, the CDR3 reads TGTGCCAGCAGTGAATTGAGGAGCTCCTACGAGCAGTACTTC.

The J gene is TRBJ2-1, the V gene TRBV5-6; D might be TRBD1 or TRBD2, each matching 6 bases. The germline gives CDR1 SGHDT, CDR2 YYEEEE. The CDR3 contains 16 residues. With 5 bases removed from V and 8 bases from J, the gap between germline ends came to 23 bases. The CDR3 here is CASRAGGQPSAYEQFF. DNA of the CDR3: TGTGCCAGCAGGGCCGGGGGACAACCCTCGGCCTATGAGCAGTTCTTC.

This sequence joins TRBV6-1 and TRBJ2-3; D gene ambiguous. Trimming took 3 bases from V and 0 from J, leaving 10 bases between them. Germline CDR1 MNHNS, CDR2 SASEGT. The CDR3 is made up of 15 amino acids. The CDR3 nucleotides are TGTGCCAGCAGTGATCGTCCTAGTAGCACAGATACGCAGTATTTT. Protein: CASSDRPSSTDTQYF.

The chain carries TRBV2 and TRBJ1-5; possible D gene TRBD1, 6 bases. The V and J ends lost 6 bases and 1 base respectively, with 10 bases between them. Germline V lookup: CDR1 SNHLY, CDR2 FYNNEI. The CDR3 runs 14 residues. CDR3 sequence: CASRQGLSNQPQHF. DNA of the CDR3: TGTGCCAGCAGACAGGGATTGAGCAATCAGCCCCAGCATTTT.

V gene TRBV4-2 combines with J gene TRBJ1-5, with D hard to call. Germline CDR1 is LGHNA and CDR2 is YNFKEQ. CDR3 length: 15 amino acids. The ends were cut back, 0 bases at V and 5 bases at J, with 11 bases in the middle. The DNA of the CDR3 is TGTGCCAGCAGCCAAGATCGCGTCACCTATCAGCCCCAGCATTTT. As protein: CASSQDRVTYQPQHF.

This clone was seen a handful of times. The chain joins TRBV11-3 to TRBJ2-1; TRBD1 matches at 9 bases. Trimming cost V 4 bases and J 4 bases; bases outside gene matches: 5. Germline V gene data show CDR1 as SGHNT and CDR2 as YENEEA. The CDR3 length is 15 residues. The CDR3 loop reads CASSSRQGVYNEQFF. DNA for the CDR3: TGTGCCAGCAGCTCTAGACAGGGGGTTTACAATGAGCAGTTCTTC. Variable domain in full (rest from reference TRBV11-3 and TRBJ2-1): EAGVVQSPRYKIIEKKQPVAFWCNPISGHNTLYWYLQNLGQGPELLIRYENEEAVDDSQLPKDRFSAERLKGVDSTLKIQPAELGDSAVYLCASSSRQGVYNEQFFGPGTRLTVL.

This chain joins TRBV2 and TRBJ2-7, with D unclear. The CDR3 has 13 amino acids. The V and J ends lost 4 bases and 6 bases respectively, with 13 bases between them. Germline CDR1 SNHLY, CDR2 FYNNEI. Here the CDR3 reads CASSVGRSSEQYF. Written as DNA, the CDR3 is TGTGCCAGCAGTGTAGGCAGGAGCTCCGAGCAGTACTTC.

The rearrangement joins TRBV7-7 to TRBJ2-1, with 9 positions matching TRBD1. V shed 5 bases and J 7 bases; nucleotides not matched to a gene: 6. CDR1 and CDR2 (germline): SSHAT, FNYEAQ (reference sequence). CDR3 length: 14 amino acids. The DNA of the CDR3 is TGTGCCAGCAGCCAGGGACAGGGTGGTAATGAGCAGTTCTTC. Translating gives CASSQGQGGNEQFF. The full variable domain, with the rest looked up from reference TRBV7-7 and TRBJ2-1, is GAGVSQSPRYKVTKRGQDVTLRCDPISSHATLYWYQQALGQGPEFLTYFNYEAQPDKSGLPSDRFSAERPEGSISTLTIQRTEQRDSAMYRCASSQGQGGNEQFFGPGTRLTVL.

This chain connects TRBV7-9 to TRBJ2-3; 12 positions agree with TRBD2. The CDR3 contains 17 residues. Germline assignment: CDR1 SEHNR and CDR2 FQNEAQ (reference sequence). The V gene end was trimmed by 5 bases and the J gene end by 5 bases; junction bases not matched to a gene: 11. CDR3 nucleotide sequence: TGTGCCAGCAGCCCGGTCGCTAGCGGGGGGGCGGGAGATACGCAGTATTTT. Its translation is CASSPVASGGAGDTQYF.

The J gene is TRBJ1-5, the V gene TRBV2, with 7 bases matching TRBD1. J lost 4 bases, V lost 8 bases, and 8 bases had no gene match. The germline gives CDR1 SNHLY, CDR2 FYNNEI. The CDR3 covers 14 residues. CDR3 protein: CASRNDRANQPQHF. The CDR3 DNA follows: TGTGCCAGCCGAAACGACAGGGCGAATCAGCCCCAGCATTTT.

This rearrangement joins TRBV20-1 to TRBJ2-3; 12 nucleotides agree with TRBD2. The germline gives CDR1 DFQATT, CDR2 SNEGSKA (reference sequence). After removal of 3 bases from V and 5 bases from J, the junction contained 15 bases not matched to a gene. The CDR3 spans 18 residues. CDR3 coding DNA: TGCAGTGCTAGTGCGAGGCTAGCGGGGGGGCCGGGGGGAGATACGCAGTATTTT. Amino acid sequence: CSASARLAGGPGGDTQYF.